This is a list of T cell receptor beta chains from one sample in a study of blood T cell repertoires in COVID-19. Clones were read by immunoSEQ multiplex PCR, and TCRdb kept only the in-frame ones, dropping some. The sample lists 250,000 to 350,000 clones, 90% occurring once. The sample comprised PBMCs or T cells enriched from blood (not recorded which). The receptors were sampled from a woman aged 18-35 years with acute COVID-19. The CDR3 runs from the conserved cysteine through the conserved F or W. The D gene is left open where the match is weak. Size tells how often a clone was seen (once, few, many) or the class of an expanded clone, and some rows leave it out.

D gene: -
clone size: -
V gene: TRBV6-5
J gene: TRBJ2-2
CDR3 protein: CASSLIRRASTGELFF
CDR3 DNA: TGTGCCAGCAGTTTAATCCGCAGGGCCAGCACCGGGGAGCTGTTTTTT

D gene: TRBD2
clone size: -
V gene: TRBV4-1
J gene: TRBJ2-1
CDR3 protein: CASGLAGEDEQFF
CDR3 DNA: TGCGCCAGCGGGCTAGCGGGAGAGGATGAGCAGTTCTTC

D gene: TRBD1
clone size: -
V gene: TRBV7-2
J gene: TRBJ1-6
CDR3 protein: CASSSGTAYNSPLHF
CDR3 DNA: TGTGCCAGCAGCTCCGGGACAGCCTATAATTCACCCCTCCACTTT

D gene: TRBD1
clone size: -
V gene: TRBV6-6
J gene: TRBJ2-3
CDR3 protein: CASSLRPGTENTDTQYF
CDR3 DNA: TGTGCCAGCAGTCTTCGACCCGGGACAGAAAACACAGATACGCAGTATTTT

D gene: -
clone size: -
V gene: TRBV28
J gene: TRBJ1-3
CDR3 protein: CASSLQDSGNTIYF
CDR3 DNA: TGTGCCAGCAGTTTACAGGACTCTGGAAACACCATATATTTT

D gene: -
clone size: -
V gene: TRBV24-1
J gene: TRBJ1-4
CDR3 protein: CATSDLLGHLVTNEKLFF
CDR3 DNA: TGTGCCACCAGTGATTTGTTGGGACACCTAGTAACTAATGAAAAACTGTTTTTT

D gene: TRBD2
clone size: -
V gene: TRBV28
J gene: TRBJ2-1
CDR3 protein: CASSFRLAGTLRDEQFF
CDR3 DNA: TGTGCCAGCAGTTTTCGACTAGCGGGCACCCTTAGGGATGAGCAGTTCTTC

D gene: -
clone size: -
V gene: TRBV19
J gene: TRBJ2-3
CDR3 protein: CASISGDTQYF
CDR3 DNA: TGTGCCAGTATTAGCGGAGATACGCAGTATTTT

D gene: TRBD2
clone size: -
V gene: TRBV4-1
J gene: TRBJ2-1
CDR3 protein: CASSYGTSGINEQFF
CDR3 DNA: TGCGCCAGCAGCTACGGGACTAGCGGAATAAATGAGCAGTTCTTC

D gene: TRBD1
clone size: once
V gene: TRBV5-6
J gene: TRBJ2-7
CDR3 protein: CASTKQGADPYEQYF
CDR3 DNA: TGTGCCAGCACCAAACAGGGGGCGGATCCCTACGAGCAGTACTTC

D gene: TRBD2
clone size: -
V gene: TRBV27
J gene: TRBJ2-7
CDR3 protein: CASSSRLAGPYEQYF
CDR3 DNA: TGTGCCAGCAGTTCTCGACTAGCGGGACCCTACGAGCAGTACTTC

D gene: -
clone size: -
V gene: TRBV29-1
J gene: TRBJ1-1
CDR3 protein: CSVEGAGTTNTEAFF
CDR3 DNA: TGCAGCGTTGAAGGGGCCGGGACAACGAACACTGAAGCTTTCTTT

D gene: -
clone size: -
V gene: TRBV27
J gene: TRBJ1-5
CDR3 protein: CASRTGFDQPQHF
CDR3 DNA: TGTGCCAGCAGGACAGGTTTCGATCAGCCCCAGCATTTT

D gene: -
clone size: once
V gene: TRBV30
J gene: TRBJ1-5
CDR3 protein: CAWSPNFSNQPQHF
CDR3 DNA: TGTGCCTGGAGTCCGAACTTTAGCAATCAGCCCCAGCATTTT

D gene: -
clone size: -
V gene: TRBV11-2
J gene: TRBJ2-1
CDR3 protein: CASSLDRTGRSQFF
CDR3 DNA: TGTGCCAGCAGCTTAGATCGAACGGGGAGATCGCAGTTCTTC

D gene: -
clone size: -
V gene: TRBV6-5
J gene: TRBJ2-7
CDR3 protein: CASSYSGSYEQYF
CDR3 DNA: TGTGCCAGCAGTTACTCCGGCTCCTACGAGCAGTACTTC

D gene: -
clone size: -
V gene: TRBV5-4
J gene: TRBJ2-7
CDR3 protein: CASSDTSYEQYF
CDR3 DNA: TGTGCCAGCAGCGACACCTCCTACGAGCAGTACTTC

D gene: -
clone size: -
V gene: TRBV7-9
J gene: TRBJ1-5
CDR3 protein: CASSSSGAAFDQPQHF
CDR3 DNA: TGTGCCAGCAGCTCTTCAGGGGCGGCATTTGATCAGCCCCAGCATTTT

D gene: -
clone size: -
V gene: TRBV5-1
J gene: TRBJ1-1
CDR3 protein: CASSLGGPGAPDRLAFF
CDR3 DNA: TGCGCCAGCAGCTTGGGGGGCCCAGGGGCCCCAGATAGATTAGCTTTCTTT

D gene: TRBD1
clone size: -
V gene: TRBV19
J gene: TRBJ2-5
CDR3 protein: CASSGGQGWETQYF
CDR3 DNA: TGTGCCAGTAGTGGCGGACAGGGGTGGGAGACCCAGTACTTC

D gene: TRBD2
clone size: few
V gene: TRBV7-3
J gene: TRBJ2-3
CDR3 protein: CASSLGPSGRVADTQYF
CDR3 DNA: TGTGCCAGCAGCTTAGGTCCTAGCGGGAGGGTCGCAGATACGCAGTATTTT

D gene: TRBD1
clone size: -
V gene: TRBV27
J gene: TRBJ1-4
CDR3 protein: CASSSRGREKLFF
CDR3 DNA: TGTGCCAGCAGTTCGAGGGGGCGTGAAAAACTGTTTTTT

D gene: TRBD1
clone size: -
V gene: TRBV19
J gene: TRBJ1-5
CDR3 protein: CASSIAGGFSQPQHF
CDR3 DNA: TGTGCCAGTAGTATAGCAGGGGGCTTTAGTCAGCCCCAGCATTTT